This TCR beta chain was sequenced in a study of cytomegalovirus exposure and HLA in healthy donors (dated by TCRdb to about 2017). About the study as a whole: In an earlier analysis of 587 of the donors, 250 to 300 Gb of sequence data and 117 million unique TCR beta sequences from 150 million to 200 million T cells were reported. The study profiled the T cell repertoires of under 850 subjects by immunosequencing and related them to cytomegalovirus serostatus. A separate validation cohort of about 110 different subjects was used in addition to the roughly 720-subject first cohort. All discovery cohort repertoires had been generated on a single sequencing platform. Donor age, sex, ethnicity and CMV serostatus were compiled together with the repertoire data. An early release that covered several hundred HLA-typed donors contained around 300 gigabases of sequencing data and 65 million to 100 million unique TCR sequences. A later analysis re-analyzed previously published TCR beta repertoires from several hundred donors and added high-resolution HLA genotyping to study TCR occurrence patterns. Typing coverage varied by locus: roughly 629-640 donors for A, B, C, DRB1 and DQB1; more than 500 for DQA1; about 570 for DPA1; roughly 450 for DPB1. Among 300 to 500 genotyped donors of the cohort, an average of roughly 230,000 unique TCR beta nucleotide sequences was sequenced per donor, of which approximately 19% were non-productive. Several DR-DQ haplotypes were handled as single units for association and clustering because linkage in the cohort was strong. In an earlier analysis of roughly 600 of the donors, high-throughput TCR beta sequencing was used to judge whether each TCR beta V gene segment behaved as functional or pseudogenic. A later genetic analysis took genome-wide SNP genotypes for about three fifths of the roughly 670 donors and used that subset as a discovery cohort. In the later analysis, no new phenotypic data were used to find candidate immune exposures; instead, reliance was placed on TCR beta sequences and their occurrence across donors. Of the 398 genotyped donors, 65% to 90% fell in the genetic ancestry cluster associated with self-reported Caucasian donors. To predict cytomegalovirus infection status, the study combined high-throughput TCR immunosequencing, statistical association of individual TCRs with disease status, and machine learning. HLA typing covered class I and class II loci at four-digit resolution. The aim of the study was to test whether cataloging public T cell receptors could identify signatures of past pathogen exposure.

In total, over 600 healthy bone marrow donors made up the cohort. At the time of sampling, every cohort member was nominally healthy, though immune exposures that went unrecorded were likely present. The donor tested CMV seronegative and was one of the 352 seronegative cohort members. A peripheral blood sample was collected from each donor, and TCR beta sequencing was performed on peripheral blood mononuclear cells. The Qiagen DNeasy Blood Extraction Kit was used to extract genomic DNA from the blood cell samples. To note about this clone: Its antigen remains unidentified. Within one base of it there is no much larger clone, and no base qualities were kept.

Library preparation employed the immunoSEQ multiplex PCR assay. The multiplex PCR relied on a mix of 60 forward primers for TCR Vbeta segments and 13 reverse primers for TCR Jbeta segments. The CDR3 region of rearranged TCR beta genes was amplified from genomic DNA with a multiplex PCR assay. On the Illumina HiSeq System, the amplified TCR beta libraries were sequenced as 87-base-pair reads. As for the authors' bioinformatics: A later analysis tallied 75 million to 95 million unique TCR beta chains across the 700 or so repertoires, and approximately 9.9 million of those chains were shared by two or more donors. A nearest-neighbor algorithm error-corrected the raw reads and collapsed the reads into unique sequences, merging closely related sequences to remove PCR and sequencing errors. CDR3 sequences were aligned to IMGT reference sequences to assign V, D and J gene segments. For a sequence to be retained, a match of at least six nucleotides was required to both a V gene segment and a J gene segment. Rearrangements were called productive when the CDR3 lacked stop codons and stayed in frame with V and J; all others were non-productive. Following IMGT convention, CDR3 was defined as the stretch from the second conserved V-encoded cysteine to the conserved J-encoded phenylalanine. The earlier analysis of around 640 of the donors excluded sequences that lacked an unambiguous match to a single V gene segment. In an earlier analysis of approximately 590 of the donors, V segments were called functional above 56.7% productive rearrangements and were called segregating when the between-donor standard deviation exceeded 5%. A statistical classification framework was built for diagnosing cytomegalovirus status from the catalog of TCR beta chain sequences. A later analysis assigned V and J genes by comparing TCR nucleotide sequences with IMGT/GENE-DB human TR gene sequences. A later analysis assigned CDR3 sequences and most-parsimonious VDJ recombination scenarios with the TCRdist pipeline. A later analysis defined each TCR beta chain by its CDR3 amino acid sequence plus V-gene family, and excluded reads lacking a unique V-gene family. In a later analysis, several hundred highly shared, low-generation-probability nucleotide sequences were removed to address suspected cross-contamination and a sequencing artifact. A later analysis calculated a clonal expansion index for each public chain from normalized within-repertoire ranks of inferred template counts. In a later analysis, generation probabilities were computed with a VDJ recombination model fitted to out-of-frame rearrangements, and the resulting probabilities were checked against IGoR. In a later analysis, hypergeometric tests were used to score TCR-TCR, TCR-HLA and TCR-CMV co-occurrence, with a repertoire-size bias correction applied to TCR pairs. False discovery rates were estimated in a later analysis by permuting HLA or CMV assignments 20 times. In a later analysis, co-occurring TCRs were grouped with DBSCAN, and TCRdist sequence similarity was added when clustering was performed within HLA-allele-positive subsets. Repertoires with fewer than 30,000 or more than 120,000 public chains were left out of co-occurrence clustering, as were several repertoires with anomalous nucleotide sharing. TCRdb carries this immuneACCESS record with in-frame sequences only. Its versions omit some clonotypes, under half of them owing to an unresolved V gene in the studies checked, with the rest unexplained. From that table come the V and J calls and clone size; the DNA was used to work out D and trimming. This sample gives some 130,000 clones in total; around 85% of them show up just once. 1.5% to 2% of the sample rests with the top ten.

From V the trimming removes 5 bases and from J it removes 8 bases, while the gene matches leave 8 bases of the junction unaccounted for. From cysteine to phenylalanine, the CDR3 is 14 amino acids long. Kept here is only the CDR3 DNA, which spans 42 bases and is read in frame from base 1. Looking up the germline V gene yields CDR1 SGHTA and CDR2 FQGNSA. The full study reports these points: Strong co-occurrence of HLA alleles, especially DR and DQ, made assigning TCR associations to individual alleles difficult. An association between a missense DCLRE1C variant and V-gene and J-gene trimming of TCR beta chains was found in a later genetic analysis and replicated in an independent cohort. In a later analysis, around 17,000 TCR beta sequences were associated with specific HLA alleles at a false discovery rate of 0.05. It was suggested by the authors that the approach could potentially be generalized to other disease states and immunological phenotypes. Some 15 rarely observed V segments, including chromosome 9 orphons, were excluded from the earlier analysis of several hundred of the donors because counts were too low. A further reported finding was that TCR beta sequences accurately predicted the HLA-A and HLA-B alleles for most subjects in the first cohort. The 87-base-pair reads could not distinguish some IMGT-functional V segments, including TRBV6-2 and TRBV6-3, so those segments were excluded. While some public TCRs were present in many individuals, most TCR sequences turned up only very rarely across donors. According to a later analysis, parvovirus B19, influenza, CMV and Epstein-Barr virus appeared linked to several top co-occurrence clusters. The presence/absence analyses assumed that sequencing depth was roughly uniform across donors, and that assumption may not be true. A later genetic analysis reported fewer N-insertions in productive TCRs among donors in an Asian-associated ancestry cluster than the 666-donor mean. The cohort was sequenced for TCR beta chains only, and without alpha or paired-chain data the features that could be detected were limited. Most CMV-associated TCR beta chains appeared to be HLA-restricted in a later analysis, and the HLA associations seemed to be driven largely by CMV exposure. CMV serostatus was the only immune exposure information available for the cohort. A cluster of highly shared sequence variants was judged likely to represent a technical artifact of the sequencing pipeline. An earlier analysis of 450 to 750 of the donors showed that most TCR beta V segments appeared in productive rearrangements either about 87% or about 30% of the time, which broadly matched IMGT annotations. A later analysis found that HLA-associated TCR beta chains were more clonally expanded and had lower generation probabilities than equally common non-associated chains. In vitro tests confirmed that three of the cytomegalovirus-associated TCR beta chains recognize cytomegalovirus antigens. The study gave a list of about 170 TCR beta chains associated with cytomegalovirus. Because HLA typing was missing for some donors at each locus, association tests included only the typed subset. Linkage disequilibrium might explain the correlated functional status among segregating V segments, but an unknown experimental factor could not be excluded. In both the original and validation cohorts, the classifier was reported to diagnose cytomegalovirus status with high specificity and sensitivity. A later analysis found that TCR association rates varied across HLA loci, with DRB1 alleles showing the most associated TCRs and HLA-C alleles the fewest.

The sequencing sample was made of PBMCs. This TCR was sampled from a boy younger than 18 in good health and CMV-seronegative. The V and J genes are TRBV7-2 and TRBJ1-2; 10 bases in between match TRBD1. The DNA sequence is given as TGTGCCAGCAGCAAGACAGGGGGCGTTTACGGCTACACCTTC. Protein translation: CASSKTGGVYGYTF.